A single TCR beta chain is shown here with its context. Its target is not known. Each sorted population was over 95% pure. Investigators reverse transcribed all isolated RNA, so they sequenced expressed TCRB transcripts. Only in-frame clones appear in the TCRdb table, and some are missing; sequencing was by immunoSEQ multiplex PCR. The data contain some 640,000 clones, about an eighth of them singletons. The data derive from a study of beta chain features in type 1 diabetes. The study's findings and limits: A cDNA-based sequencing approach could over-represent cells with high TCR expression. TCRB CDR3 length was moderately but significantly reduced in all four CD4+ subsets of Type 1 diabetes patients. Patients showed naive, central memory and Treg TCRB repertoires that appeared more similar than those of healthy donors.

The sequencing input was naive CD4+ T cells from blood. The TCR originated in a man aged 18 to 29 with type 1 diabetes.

The DNA for the CDR3 is TGTGCCAGCAGTTTAGCGACAGCGGGTGAAGCTTTCTTT. Amino acids: CASSLATAGEAFF. The rearrangement uses TRBV28 and TRBJ1-1, with D maybe TRBD1 (5 bases). V was pared by 2 bases and J by 7 bases, with 11 bases between. Germline V gene sequence: CDR1 MDHEN, CDR2 SYDVKM. The CDR3 covers 13 residues.